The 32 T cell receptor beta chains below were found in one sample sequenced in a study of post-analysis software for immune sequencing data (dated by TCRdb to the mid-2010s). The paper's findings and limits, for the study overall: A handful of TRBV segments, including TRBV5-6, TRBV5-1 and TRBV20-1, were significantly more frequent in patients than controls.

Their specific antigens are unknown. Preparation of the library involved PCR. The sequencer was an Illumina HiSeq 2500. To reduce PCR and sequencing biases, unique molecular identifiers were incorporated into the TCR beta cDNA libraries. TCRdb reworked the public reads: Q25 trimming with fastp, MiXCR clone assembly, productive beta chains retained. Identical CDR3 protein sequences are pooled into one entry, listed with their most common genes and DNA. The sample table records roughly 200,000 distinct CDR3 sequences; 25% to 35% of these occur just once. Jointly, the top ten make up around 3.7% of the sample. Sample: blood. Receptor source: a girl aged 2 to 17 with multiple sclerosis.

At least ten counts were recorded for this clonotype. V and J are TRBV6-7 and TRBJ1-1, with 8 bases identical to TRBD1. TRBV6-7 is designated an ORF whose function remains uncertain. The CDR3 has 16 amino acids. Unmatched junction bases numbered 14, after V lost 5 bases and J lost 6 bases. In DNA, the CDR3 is TGTGCCAGCAGTCCTAGGACCAGGGGGCGCATCGCTGAAGCTTTCTTT. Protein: CASSPRTRGRIAEAFF.

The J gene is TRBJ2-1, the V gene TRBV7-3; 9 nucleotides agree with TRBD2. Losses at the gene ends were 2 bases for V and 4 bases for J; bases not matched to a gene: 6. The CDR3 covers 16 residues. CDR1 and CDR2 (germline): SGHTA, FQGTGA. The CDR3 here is CASSLGGGGGYNEQFF. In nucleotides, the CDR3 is TGTGCCAGCAGCTTAGGGGGCGGGGGGGGTTACAATGAGCAGTTCTTC.

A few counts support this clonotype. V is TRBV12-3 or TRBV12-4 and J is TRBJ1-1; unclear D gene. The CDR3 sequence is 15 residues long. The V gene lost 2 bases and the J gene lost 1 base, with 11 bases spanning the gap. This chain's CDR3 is CASSLSQPSNTEAFF. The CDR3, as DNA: TGTGCCAGCAGTTTATCACAGCCATCGAACACTGAAGCTTTCTTT.

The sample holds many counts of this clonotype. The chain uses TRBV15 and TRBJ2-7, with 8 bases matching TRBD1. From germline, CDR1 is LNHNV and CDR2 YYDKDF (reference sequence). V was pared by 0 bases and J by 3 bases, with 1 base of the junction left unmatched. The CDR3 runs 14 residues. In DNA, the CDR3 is TGTGCCACCAGCAGAGATGGACAGGGCTACGAGCAGTACTTC. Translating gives CATSRDGQGYEQYF.

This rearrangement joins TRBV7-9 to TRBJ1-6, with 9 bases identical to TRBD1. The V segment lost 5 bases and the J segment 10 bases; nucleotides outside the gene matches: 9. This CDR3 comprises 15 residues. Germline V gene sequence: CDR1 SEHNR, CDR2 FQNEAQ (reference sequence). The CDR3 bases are TGTGCCAGCAGCCCTGGGGACAGGGAGGGATCACCCCTCCACTTT. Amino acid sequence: CASSPGDREGSPLHF.

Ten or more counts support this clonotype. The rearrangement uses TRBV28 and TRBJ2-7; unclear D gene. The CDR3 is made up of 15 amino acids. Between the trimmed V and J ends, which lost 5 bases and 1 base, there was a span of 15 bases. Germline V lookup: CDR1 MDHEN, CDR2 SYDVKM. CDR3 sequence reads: CASSAAGLGSYEQYF. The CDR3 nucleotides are TGTGCCAGCAGTGCGGCAGGATTAGGATCCTACGAGCAGTACTTC. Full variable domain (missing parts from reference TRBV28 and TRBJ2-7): DVKVTQSSRYLVKRTGEKVFLECVQDMDHENMFWYRQDPGLGLRLIYFSYDVKMKEKGDIPEGYSVSREKKERFSLILESASTNQTSMYLCASSAAGLGSYEQYFGPGTRLTVT.

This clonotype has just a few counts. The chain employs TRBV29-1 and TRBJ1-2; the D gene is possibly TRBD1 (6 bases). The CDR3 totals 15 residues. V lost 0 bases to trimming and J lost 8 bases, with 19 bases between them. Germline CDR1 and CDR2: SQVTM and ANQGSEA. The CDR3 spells CSVEDPGWGARGYTF. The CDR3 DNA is TGCAGCGTTGAAGATCCCGGTTGGGGGGCGAGAGGCTACACCTTC.

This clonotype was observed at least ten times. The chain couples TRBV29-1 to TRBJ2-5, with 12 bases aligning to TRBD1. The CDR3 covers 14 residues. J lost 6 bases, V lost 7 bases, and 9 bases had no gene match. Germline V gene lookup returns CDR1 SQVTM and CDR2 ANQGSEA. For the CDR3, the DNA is TGCAGCGCACCTGGGACAGGGGGCGCGCAGACCCAGTACTTC. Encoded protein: CSAPGTGGAQTQYF.

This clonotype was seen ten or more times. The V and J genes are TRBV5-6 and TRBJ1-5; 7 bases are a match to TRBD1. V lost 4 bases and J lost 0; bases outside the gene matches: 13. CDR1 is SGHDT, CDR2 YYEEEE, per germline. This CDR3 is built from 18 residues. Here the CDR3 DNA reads TGTGCCAGCAGCAGCCTACAGGGACAGCCAAATAGCAATCAGCCCCAGCATTTT. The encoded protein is CASSSLQGQPNSNQPQHF.

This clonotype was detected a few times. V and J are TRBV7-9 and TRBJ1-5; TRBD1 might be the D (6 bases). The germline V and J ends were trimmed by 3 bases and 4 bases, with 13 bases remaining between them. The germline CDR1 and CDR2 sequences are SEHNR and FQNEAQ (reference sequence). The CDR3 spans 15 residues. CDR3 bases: TGTGCCAGCAGCTTCATGTCAGGGGAAAATCAGCCCCAGCATTTT. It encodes CASSFMSGENQPQHF. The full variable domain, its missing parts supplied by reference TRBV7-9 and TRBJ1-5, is DTGVSQNPRHKITKRGQNVTFRCDPISEHNRLYWYRQTLGQGPEFLTYFQNEAQLEKSRLLSDRFSAERPKGSFSTLEIQRTEQGDSAMYLCASSFMSGENQPQHFGDGTRLSIL.

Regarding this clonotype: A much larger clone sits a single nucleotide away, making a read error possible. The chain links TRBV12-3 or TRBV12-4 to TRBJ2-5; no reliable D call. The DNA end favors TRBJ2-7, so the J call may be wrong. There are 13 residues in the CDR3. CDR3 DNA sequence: TGTGCCAGCAGTTTCCACCAGTTTTACGAGCAGTACTTC. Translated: CASSFHQFYEQYF.

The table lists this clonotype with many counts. The CDR3 region has the DNA TGTGCCAGCAGCTTACGGGACAGACCCTACGAGCAGTACTTC. Translated, it gives CASSLRDRPYEQYF. The V gene is TRBV7-9, the J gene TRBJ2-7, with 7 bases identical to TRBD1. The CDR3 is made up of 14 amino acids. The germline CDR1 and CDR2 sequences are SEHNR and FQNEAQ (reference sequence). V gave up 2 bases and J gave up 2 bases; unmatched junction bases: 3.

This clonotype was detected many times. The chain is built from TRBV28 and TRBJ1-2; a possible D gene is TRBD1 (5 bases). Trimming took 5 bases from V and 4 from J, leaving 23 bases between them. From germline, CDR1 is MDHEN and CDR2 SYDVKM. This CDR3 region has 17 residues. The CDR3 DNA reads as TGTGCCAGCAGTCCCCCCGACAGCCGACCTCTCGGCTATGGCTACACCTTC. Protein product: CASSPPDSRPLGYGYTF.

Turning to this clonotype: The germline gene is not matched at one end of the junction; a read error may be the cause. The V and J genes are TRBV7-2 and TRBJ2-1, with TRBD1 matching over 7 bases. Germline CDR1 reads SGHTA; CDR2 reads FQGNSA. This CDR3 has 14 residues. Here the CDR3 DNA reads TGTGCCAGCAGCTCTCGGACAGGTTCCAATGGGCAGTTCTTC. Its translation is CASSSRTGSNGQFF.

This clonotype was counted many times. The CDR3, as DNA: TGTGCCATCAGTGACGACAGGCCTGTCTCCTACAATGAGCAGTTCTTC. Translated: CAISDDRPVSYNEQFF. The chain combines TRBV10-3 with TRBJ2-1, with D possibly TRBD1 on 6 matching bases. The V end lost 3 bases, the J end lost 0 bases, and 12 bases lay between the germline ends. The germline V gene has CDR1 ENHRY and CDR2 SYGVKD. CDR3 length equals 16 residues.

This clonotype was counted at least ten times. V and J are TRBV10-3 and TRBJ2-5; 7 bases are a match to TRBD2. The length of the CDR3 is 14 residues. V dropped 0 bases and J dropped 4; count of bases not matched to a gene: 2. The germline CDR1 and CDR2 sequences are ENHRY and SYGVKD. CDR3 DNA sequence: TGTGCCATCAGTGAGTCATGGGGGGGAGAGACCCAGTACTTC. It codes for CAISESWGGETQYF.

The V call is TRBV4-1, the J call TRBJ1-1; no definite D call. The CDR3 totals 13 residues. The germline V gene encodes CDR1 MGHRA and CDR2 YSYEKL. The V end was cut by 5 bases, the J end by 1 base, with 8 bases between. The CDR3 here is CASSNPGNTEAFF. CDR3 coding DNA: TGCGCCAGCAGCAATCCGGGGAACACTGAAGCTTTCTTT.

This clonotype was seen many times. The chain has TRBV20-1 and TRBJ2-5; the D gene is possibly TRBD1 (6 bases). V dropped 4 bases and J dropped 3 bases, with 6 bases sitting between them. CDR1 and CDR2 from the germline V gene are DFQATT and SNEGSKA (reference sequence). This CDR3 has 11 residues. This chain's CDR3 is CSATGEETQYF. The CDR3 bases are TGCAGTGCTACAGGGGAAGAGACCCAGTACTTC.

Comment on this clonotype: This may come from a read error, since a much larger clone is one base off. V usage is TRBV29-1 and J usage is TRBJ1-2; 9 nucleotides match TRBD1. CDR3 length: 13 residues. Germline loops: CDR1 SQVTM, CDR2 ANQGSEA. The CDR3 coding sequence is TGCGGCACCGGACAGGGGATCAACTATGGCTACACCTTC. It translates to CGTGQGINYGYTF.

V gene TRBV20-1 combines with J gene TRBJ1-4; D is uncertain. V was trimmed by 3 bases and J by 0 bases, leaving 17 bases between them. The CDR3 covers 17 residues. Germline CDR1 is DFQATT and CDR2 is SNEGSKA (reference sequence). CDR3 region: CSARVVRPGATNEKLFF. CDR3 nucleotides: TGCAGTGCTAGGGTTGTTAGGCCCGGCGCAACTAATGAAAAACTGTTTTTT.

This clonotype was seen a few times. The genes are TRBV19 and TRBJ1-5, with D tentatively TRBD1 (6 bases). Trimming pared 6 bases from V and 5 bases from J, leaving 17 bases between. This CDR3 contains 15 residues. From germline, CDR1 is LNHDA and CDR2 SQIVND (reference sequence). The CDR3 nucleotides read TGTGCCAGTAGCCTTTCACAGGGCCCTTATCAGCCCCAGCATTTT. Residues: CASSLSQGPYQPQHF.

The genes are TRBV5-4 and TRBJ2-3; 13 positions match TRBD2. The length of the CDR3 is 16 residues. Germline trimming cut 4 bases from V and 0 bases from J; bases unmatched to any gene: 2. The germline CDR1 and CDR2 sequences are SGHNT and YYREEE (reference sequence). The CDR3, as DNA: TGTGCCAGCAGCCGGGGACTAGCGGGGAGCACAGATACGCAGTATTTT. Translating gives CASSRGLAGSTDTQYF.

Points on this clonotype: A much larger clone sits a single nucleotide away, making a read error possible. CDR3 amino acids: CAGSRTSFVSYEQYF. CDR3 nucleotides: TGTGCCGGCAGCAGGACTAGTTTCGTTTCCTACGAGCAGTACTTC. V is TRBV6-5 and J is TRBJ2-7; 7 nucleotides agree with TRBD2. The CDR3 loop spans 15 amino acids. Germline V gene lookup returns CDR1 MNHEY and CDR2 SVGAGI.

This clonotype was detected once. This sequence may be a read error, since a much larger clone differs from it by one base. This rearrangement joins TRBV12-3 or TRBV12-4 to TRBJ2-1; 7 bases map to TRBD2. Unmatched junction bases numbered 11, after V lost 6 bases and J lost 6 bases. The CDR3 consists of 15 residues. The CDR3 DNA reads TGTGCCAGCAGCACCCTAGCGGATACCTGCAATGAGCAGTTCTTC. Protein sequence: CASSTLADTCNEQFF.

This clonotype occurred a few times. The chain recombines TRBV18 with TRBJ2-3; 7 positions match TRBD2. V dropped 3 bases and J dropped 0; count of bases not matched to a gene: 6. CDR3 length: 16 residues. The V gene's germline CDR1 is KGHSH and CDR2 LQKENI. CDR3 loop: CASSPVAGVSTDTQYF. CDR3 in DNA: TGTGCCAGCTCACCCGTAGCGGGCGTTAGCACAGATACGCAGTATTTT.

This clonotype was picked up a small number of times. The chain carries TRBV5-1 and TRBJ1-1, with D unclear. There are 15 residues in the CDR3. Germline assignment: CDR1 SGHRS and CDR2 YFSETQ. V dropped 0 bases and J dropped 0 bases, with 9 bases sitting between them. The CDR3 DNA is TGCGCCAGCAGCTTGGGACGGTTCATGAACACTGAAGCTTTCTTT. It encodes CASSLGRFMNTEAFF.

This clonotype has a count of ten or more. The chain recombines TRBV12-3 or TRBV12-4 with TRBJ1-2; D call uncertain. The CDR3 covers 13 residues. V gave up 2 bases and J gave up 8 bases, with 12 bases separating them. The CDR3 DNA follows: TGTGCCAGCAGTTTATACGGCGAGCGGGGCTACACCTTC. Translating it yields CASSLYGERGYTF.

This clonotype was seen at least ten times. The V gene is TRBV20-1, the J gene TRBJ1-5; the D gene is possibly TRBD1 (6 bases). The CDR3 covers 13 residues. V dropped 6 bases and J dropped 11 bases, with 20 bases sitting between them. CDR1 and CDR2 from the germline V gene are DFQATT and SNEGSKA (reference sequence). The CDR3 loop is CSAFRAPEGAQHF. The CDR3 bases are TGCAGTGCGTTCCGGGCCCCCGAGGGGGCCCAGCATTTT.

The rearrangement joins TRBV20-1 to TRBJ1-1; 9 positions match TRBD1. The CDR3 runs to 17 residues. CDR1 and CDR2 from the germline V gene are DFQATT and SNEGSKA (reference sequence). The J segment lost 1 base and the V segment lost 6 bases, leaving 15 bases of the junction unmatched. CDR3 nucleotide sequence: TGCAGTGCCGGGGGGAAAGGACAGGGGAGGAAGAACACTGAAGCTTTCTTT. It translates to CSAGGKGQGRKNTEAFF.

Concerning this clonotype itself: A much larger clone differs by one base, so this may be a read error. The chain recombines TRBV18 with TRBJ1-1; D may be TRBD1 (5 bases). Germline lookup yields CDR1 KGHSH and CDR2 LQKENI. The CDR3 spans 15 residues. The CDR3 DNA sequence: TGTGCCAGCCCACCAGAGGCCGGGGGACTGTTGGGAGCTTTCTTT. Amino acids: CASPPEAGGLLGAFF. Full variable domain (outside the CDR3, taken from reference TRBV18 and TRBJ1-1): NAGVMQNPRHLVRRRGQEARLRCSPMKGHSHVYWYRQLPEEGLKFMVYLQKENIIDESGMPKERFSAEFPKEGPSILRIQQVVRGDSAAYFCASPPEAGGLLGAFFGQGTRLTVV.

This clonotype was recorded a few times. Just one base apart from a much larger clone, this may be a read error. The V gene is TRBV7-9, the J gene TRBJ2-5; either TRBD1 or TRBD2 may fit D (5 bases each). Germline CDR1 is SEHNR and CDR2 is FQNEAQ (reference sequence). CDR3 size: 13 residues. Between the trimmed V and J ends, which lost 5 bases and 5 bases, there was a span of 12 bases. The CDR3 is CASSALGTETQYF. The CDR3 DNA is TGTGCCAGCAGCGCCCTAGGGACGGAGACCCAGTACTTC.

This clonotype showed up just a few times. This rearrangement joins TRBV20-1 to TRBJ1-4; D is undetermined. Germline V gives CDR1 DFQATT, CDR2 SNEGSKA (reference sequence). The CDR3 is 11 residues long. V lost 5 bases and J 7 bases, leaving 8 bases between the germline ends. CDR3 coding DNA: TGCAGTGCTCTGAAGGGTGAAAAACTGTTTTTT. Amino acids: CSALKGEKLFF.